These 8 T cell receptor beta chains were sequenced from one sample in a study of T cell responses to AZD1222 COVID-19 vaccine. The method was immunoSEQ multiplex PCR; TCRdb's version includes in-frame clones alone and lacks a portion of them. The sample yields approximately 130,000 clones, around 86% seen once. The sample was peripheral blood, taken 28 days after the second AZD1222 dose. The receptors here all came from an adult who received the AZD1222 COVID-19 vaccine.

V usage is TRBV14 and J usage is TRBJ2-7, with 7 bases that match TRBD1. Trimming removed 0 bases from V and 7 bases from J; junction bases left unmatched: 9. CDR3 size: 15 residues. Looked up from germline, CDR1 is SGHDN and CDR2 is FVKESK. Written as DNA, the CDR3 is TGTGCCAGCAGCCAAGACGCCAGGGGGACGGAAGAGCAGTACTTC. This encodes CASSQDARGTEEQYF.

The rearrangement joins TRBV7-9 to TRBJ1-1, with TRBD1 matching 7 bases. Germline trimming cut 5 bases from V and 6 bases from J; bases unmatched to any gene: 6. Germline V CDR1 and CDR2: SEHNR, FQNEAQ (reference sequence). The CDR3 extends over 13 amino acids. CDR3 sequence: CASSPTGQAEAFF. The CDR3 nucleotides read TGTGCCAGCAGCCCGACCGGACAGGCTGAAGCTTTCTTT.

This clone appeared once. The genes are TRBV29-1 and TRBJ2-2, with D tentatively TRBD1 (5 bases). Trimming cost V 7 bases and J 1 base, with 13 bases left between them. The germline gives CDR1 SQVTM, CDR2 ANQGSEA. The CDR3 sequence is 14 residues long. The CDR3 protein is CSGQITGNTGELFF. The CDR3 DNA is TGCAGCGGACAGATCACAGGGAACACCGGGGAGCTGTTTTTT.

DNA of the CDR3: TGTGCCAGCCTTAATGAAAAACTGTTTTTT. Its protein product is CASLNEKLFF. The chain uses TRBV6-5 and TRBJ1-4, with no clear D. CDR1 and CDR2 (germline): MNHEY, SVGAGI. There are 10 residues in the CDR3. Trimming left V 8 bases short and J 4 bases short, with 2 bases between.

The genes are TRBV10-2 and TRBJ2-3; either TRBD1 or TRBD2 may supply D (5 bases each). Trimming took off 10 bases at V and 0 bases at J, with 8 bases between the two ends. The germline gives CDR1 WSHSY, CDR2 SAAADI. The CDR3 contains 12 residues. In nucleotides, the CDR3 is TGCGCCACCAGGGACAGCACAGATACGCAGTATTTT. Amino acid sequence: CATRDSTDTQYF.

The V gene is TRBV2, the J gene TRBJ2-1; D is ambiguous. Germline V gene sequence: CDR1 SNHLY, CDR2 FYNNEI. Deletions cut 2 bases from V and 7 bases from J, with 15 bases between. The CDR3 length is 15 residues. CDR3 DNA sequence: TGTGCCAGCAGTGAACGGTCATCCCCTAAGAATGAGCAGTTCTTC. Its translation: CASSERSSPKNEQFF.

The chain uses TRBV7-2 and TRBJ1-1, with D hard to call. V gave up 5 bases and J gave up 4 bases, with 17 bases separating them. The CDR3 totals 15 residues. Looked up from germline, CDR1 is SGHTA and CDR2 is FQGNSA. The CDR3 loop reads CASSLGIGGFTEAFF. CDR3 nucleotide sequence: TGTGCCAGCAGCCTCGGGATCGGAGGGTTCACTGAAGCTTTCTTT.

The chain recombines TRBV29-1 with TRBJ1-1; the D is unclear. Germline lookup yields CDR1 SQVTM and CDR2 ANQGSEA. Trimming removed 7 bases at V and 4 bases at J, with 13 bases between. This CDR3 spans 12 amino acids. CDR3 nucleotide sequence: TGCAGCGCCGGCGGGGAGGGCACTGAAGCTTTCTTT. As protein: CSAGGEGTEAFF.